These T cell receptor beta chains were read from a single sample in a study of OX40 agonist ivuxolimab in advanced cancers. TCRdb keeps only in-frame clones here, not all; method: immunoSEQ multiplex PCR. The sample includes over 20,000 clones, more than 70% of them seen just once. Sequences were derived from CD4+ or CD8+ T cells sorted from blood, sampled in a trial of the OX40 agonist ivuxolimab. Receptors originate from an adult with an advanced solid tumor such as melanoma, head and neck, liver or kidney cancer. CDR3s leave out the opening cysteine and the closing phenylalanine or tryptophan. The order of the fields is J gene, V gene, CDR3 protein.

J: TRBJ2-5; V: TRBV28; CDR3: ASSFPGGVETQY
J: TRBJ2-1; V: TRBV28; CDR3: ASSSRTGLAGFNEQF
J: TRBJ1-1; V: TRBV6-5; CDR3: ASSLGTGASTEAF
J: TRBJ2-1; V: TRBV7-7; CDR3: ASSVNRVPPYNEQF
J: TRBJ1-2; V: TRBV27; CDR3: ASSFGNYGYT
J: TRBJ2-5; V: TRBV5-4; CDR3: ASSFGQVQETQY
J: TRBJ2-1; V: TRBV5-1; CDR3: ASSFSTGLATYNEQF
J: TRBJ1-5; V: TRBV6-1; CDR3: ASSEGASQDNQPQH
J: TRBJ2-1; V: TRBV2; CDR3: ALDRSSYNEQF
J: TRBJ2-1; V: TRBV12-5; CDR3: ASGLVQGLAGVNEQF
J: TRBJ2-2; V: TRBV6-1; CDR3: ASSEGPNTGELF
J: TRBJ1-5; V: TRBV2; CDR3: ASSEGLYSNQPQH
J: TRBJ1-3; V: TRBV10-3; CDR3: AIEGVSGNTIY
J: TRBJ1-2; V: TRBV9; CDR3: ASSLRDRFSGGYT
J: TRBJ2-7; V: TRBV25-1; CDR3: ASSPGSVYEQY
J: TRBJ2-2; V: TRBV5-6; CDR3: ASRPMTGTGELF
J: TRBJ2-2; V: TRBV10-3; CDR3: ATGGNSNTGELF
J: TRBJ2-1; V: TRBV7-7; CDR3: ASSLERYNEQF
J: TRBJ2-1; V: TRBV10-2; CDR3: ASSESRGTEQF
J: TRBJ2-7; V: TRBV27; CDR3: ASSRGNSYEQY
J: TRBJ1-5; V: TRBV27; CDR3: ASSYGSNQPQH
J: TRBJ2-3; V: TRBV7-9; CDR3: ASSPLWERGTKDTQY
J: TRBJ2-7; V: TRBV5-5; CDR3: ASSFRTGGPFPYEQY
J: TRBJ2-7; V: TRBV19; CDR3: ASSIGHLYEQY
J: TRBJ2-2; V: TRBV7-8; CDR3: ASSSGTTSNTGELF